Listed below are T cell receptor beta chains from one sample, sequenced in a study of shared clonotypes between healthy human individuals. Some clones are missing from TCRdb's copy, which holds only in-frame ones; the method was immunoSEQ multiplex PCR. In the table there are around 2.1 million clones, nearly 97% of which are singletons. Sequenced sample: naive CD4+ T cells sorted from blood. These TCRs come from a man aged 18 to 35 in good health. The CDR3 runs from the conserved cysteine through the conserved F or W. Fields, in order: CDR3 protein, CDR3 DNA, clone size, D gene, V gene, J gene. The D gene is left open where the match is weak. Clone size is stated in some rows and not others, as once, few, many or a class when expanded.

CDR3: CASSRTGQETQYF
DNA: TGCGCCAGCAGCCGGACAGGCCAAGAGACCCAGTACTTC
size: -
D: TRBD1
V: TRBV4-1
J: TRBJ2-5

CDR3: CASGANSGANVLTF
DNA: TGTGCCAGCGGGGCCAACTCTGGGGCCAACGTCCTGACTTTC
size: -
D: -
V: TRBV6-6
J: TRBJ2-6

CDR3: CASSVASAGGPGDTQYF
DNA: TGTGCCAGCAGCGTAGCTTCCGCGGGGGGGCCAGGAGATACGCAGTATTTT
size: -
D: TRBD2
V: TRBV9
J: TRBJ2-3

CDR3: CASSKGQTLDTQYF
DNA: TGTGCCAGCAGTAAAGGACAGACCTTAGATACGCAGTATTTT
size: -
D: -
V: TRBV2
J: TRBJ2-3

CDR3: CASSKDREASYEQYF
DNA: TGTGCCAGCAGTAAAGACAGGGAGGCCTCCTACGAGCAGTACTTC
size: -
D: -
V: TRBV6-5
J: TRBJ2-7

CDR3: CATPKNKNRTGTATGELFF
DNA: TGTGCCACCCCGAAGAACAAAAATAGGACAGGTACCGCGACCGGGGAGCTGTTTTTT
size: -
D: TRBD1
V: TRBV15
J: TRBJ2-2

CDR3: CASSVRGDRGQPQHF
DNA: TGTGCCAGCAGCGTTAGGGGCGATAGAGGTCAGCCCCAGCATTTT
size: -
D: -
V: TRBV9
J: TRBJ1-5

CDR3: CASSPRTGYQETQYF
DNA: TGTGCCAGCTCACCGCGGACAGGGTACCAAGAGACCCAGTACTTC
size: -
D: TRBD1
V: TRBV18
J: TRBJ2-5

CDR3: CASRATGGDTGELFF
DNA: TGTGCCAGCAGAGCTACAGGGGGGGACACCGGGGAGCTGTTTTTT
size: -
D: -
V: TRBV6-4
J: TRBJ2-2

CDR3: CASSLAGDSSYEQYF
DNA: TGCGCCAGCAGCTTAGCGGGGGATTCCTCCTACGAGCAGTACTTC
size: -
D: TRBD2
V: TRBV5-1
J: TRBJ2-7

CDR3: CASSVKGSNSPLHF
DNA: TGTGCCAGCAGTGTAAAGGGGAGCAATTCACCCCTCCACTTT
size: once
D: -
V: TRBV6-1
J: TRBJ1-6

CDR3: CAWRGGGLSNQPQHF
DNA: TGTGCCTGGAGGGGAGGAGGGTTATCCAATCAGCCCCAGCATTTT
size: -
D: -
V: TRBV30
J: TRBJ1-5

CDR3: CASSYLAGTGTDTQYF
DNA: TGTGCCAGCAGTTACTTAGCGGGGACGGGCACAGATACGCAGTATTTT
size: -
D: TRBD2
V: TRBV6-5
J: TRBJ2-3

CDR3: CASSSKTYRGTGTSLSETQYF
DNA: TGTGCCAGCAGCTCAAAAACGTATAGAGGGACCGGGACTAGCCTTTCGGAGACCCAGTACTTC
size: -
D: TRBD2
V: TRBV7-6
J: TRBJ2-5

CDR3: CASSPGAGETQYF
DNA: TGTGCCAGCTCACCCGGTGCGGGGGAGACCCAGTACTTC
size: few
D: -
V: TRBV18
J: TRBJ2-5

CDR3: CASSLDRDTQYF
DNA: TGCGCCAGCAGCTTGGACCGAGATACGCAGTATTTT
size: -
D: -
V: TRBV5-1
J: TRBJ2-3

CDR3: CSASRGSEINEQYF
DNA: TGCAGCGCCAGCAGGGGGAGTGAGATTAACGAGCAGTACTTC
size: -
D: TRBD1
V: TRBV29-1
J: TRBJ2-7

CDR3: CATSRPLQGTEAFF
DNA: TGTGCCACCAGCAGACCACTTCAGGGGACTGAAGCTTTCTTT
size: -
D: -
V: TRBV15
J: TRBJ1-1

CDR3: CASSSIDRGREQYF
DNA: TGTGCCAGCAGCTCAATAGACAGGGGGCGCGAGCAGTACTTC
size: -
D: TRBD1
V: TRBV7-9
J: TRBJ2-7

CDR3: CASSTRDRGGGEAFF
DNA: TGTGCCAGCAGTACGAGGGACAGGGGTGGTGGTGAAGCTTTCTTT
size: -
D: TRBD1
V: TRBV6-5
J: TRBJ1-1

CDR3: CASRGGGRVHGYTF
DNA: TGTGCCAGCAGAGGGGGAGGGAGGGTACATGGCTACACCTTC
size: -
D: -
V: TRBV2
J: TRBJ1-2

CDR3: CASSPGTRNYEQYF
DNA: TGTGCCAGCAGCCCAGGGACACGAAACTACGAGCAGTACTTC
size: once
D: -
V: TRBV6-6
J: TRBJ2-7

CDR3: CASSLPMDRANGYTF
DNA: TGTGCCAGCAGCTTACCCATGGACAGGGCGAATGGCTACACCTTC
size: -
D: TRBD1
V: TRBV7-2
J: TRBJ1-2

CDR3: CASSVDRALQETQYF
DNA: TGTGCCAGCTCCGTCGACAGGGCCCTTCAAGAGACCCAGTACTTC
size: -
D: TRBD1
V: TRBV11-1
J: TRBJ2-5

CDR3: CAWSPLTGLTYEQYF
DNA: TGTGCCTGGAGTCCCTTGACAGGACTGACCTACGAGCAGTACTTC
size: -
D: -
V: TRBV30
J: TRBJ2-7

CDR3: CASSPGQGAGSNQPQHF
DNA: TGTGCCAGCTCACCTGGACAGGGGGCAGGGAGCAATCAGCCCCAGCATTTT
size: -
D: TRBD1
V: TRBV18
J: TRBJ1-5

CDR3: CASSVTGADSEKLFF
DNA: TGCGCCAGCAGCGTGACAGGGGCGGACTCTGAAAAACTGTTTTTT
size: -
D: TRBD1
V: TRBV5-1
J: TRBJ1-4

CDR3: CASSLAGMSEKLFF
DNA: TGCGCCAGCAGCTTGGCAGGGATGAGTGAAAAACTGTTTTTT
size: -
D: -
V: TRBV5-1
J: TRBJ1-4

CDR3: CAWGPAPHNSPLHF
DNA: TGTGCCTGGGGCCCCGCGCCCCATAATTCACCCCTCCACTTT
size: -
D: -
V: TRBV30
J: TRBJ1-6

CDR3: CASSSTSGGPQETQYF
DNA: TGCGCCAGCAGCTCGACTAGCGGGGGACCCCAAGAGACCCAGTACTTC
size: -
D: TRBD2
V: TRBV5-1
J: TRBJ2-5

CDR3: CASSSGQRNSPLHF
DNA: TGTGCCAGCAGCTCCGGACAGAGAAATTCACCCCTCCACTTT
size: -
D: -
V: TRBV13
J: TRBJ1-6

CDR3: CASSPGQAFGKLFF
DNA: TGTGCCAGCAGCCCGGGACAGGCGTTCGGGAAACTGTTTTTT
size: once
D: TRBD1
V: TRBV2
J: TRBJ1-4

CDR3: CAWSGNTDTQYF
DNA: TGTGCCTGGAGCGGAAACACAGATACGCAGTATTTT
size: -
D: -
V: TRBV30
J: TRBJ2-3

CDR3: CASSERRVNTEAFF
DNA: TGTGCCAGCAGTGAAAGACGGGTGAACACTGAAGCTTTCTTT
size: -
D: -
V: TRBV2
J: TRBJ1-1

CDR3: CASSEPIAGGGNEQFF
DNA: TGCGCCAGCAGTGAACCTATAGCGGGAGGGGGCAATGAGCAGTTCTTC
size: -
D: TRBD2
V: TRBV10-2
J: TRBJ2-1

CDR3: CASSLDRVATGELFF
DNA: TGCGCCAGCAGCCTAGACAGGGTAGCCACCGGGGAGCTGTTTTTT
size: -
D: TRBD1
V: TRBV5-1
J: TRBJ2-2

CDR3: CASSYSIDTSYEQYF
DNA: TGTGCCAGCAGTTACTCTATAGACACGTCCTACGAGCAGTACTTC
size: once
D: -
V: TRBV6-5
J: TRBJ2-7

CDR3: CASSLGLTQETQYF
DNA: TGCGCCAGCAGCTTAGGACTGACACAAGAGACCCAGTACTTC
size: once
D: -
V: TRBV5-1
J: TRBJ2-5